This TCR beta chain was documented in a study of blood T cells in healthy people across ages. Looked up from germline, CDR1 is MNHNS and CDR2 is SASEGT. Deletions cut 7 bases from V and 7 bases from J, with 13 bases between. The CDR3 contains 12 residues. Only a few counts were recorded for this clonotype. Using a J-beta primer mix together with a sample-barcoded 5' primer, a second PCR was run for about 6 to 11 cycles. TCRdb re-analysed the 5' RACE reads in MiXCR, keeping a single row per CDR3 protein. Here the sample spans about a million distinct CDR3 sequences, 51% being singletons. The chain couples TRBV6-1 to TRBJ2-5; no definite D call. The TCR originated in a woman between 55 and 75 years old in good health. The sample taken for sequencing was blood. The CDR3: CASKRAKGTQYF. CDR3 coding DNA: TGTGCCAGCAAAAGGGCTAAGGGGACCCAGTACTTC.